The entry that follows covers one TCR beta chain sequence. As yet, its antigen is unknown. These data come from a study of brain metastases from non-small cell lung cancer. Study results and limitations: Compared with primary tumors, brain metastases showed less T-cell infiltration. Metastases had sparse T cells but largely shared repertoires with primaries. T-cell clones appeared expanded in around 60% of brain metastases relative to matched primary tumors.

The repertoire was sequenced with immunoSEQ multiplex PCR; TCRdb's copy has only in-frame clones and lacks some. The table records roughly 2,600 clones, roughly 89% of them present only once. The V end was cut by 7 bases, the J end by 7 bases, with 17 bases between. The CDR3 is 13 amino acids. Germline V CDR1 and CDR2: MDHEN, SYDVKM. Sequencing used primary lung tumor tissue. This TCR came from a donor older than 35 with non-small cell lung cancer. The chain combines TRBV28 with TRBJ2-7; D possibly corresponds to TRBD2 (5 bases). CDR3 bases: TGTGCCAGCATATCGCACCGGTGGGAGGAGCAGTACTTC. Translation gives CASISHRWEEQYF.